This T cell receptor (beta chain) was profiled in a study of response to subunit inactivated influenza vaccine. General study points: It was the authors' suggestion that each seasonal influenza vaccination recruits few new T cells.

Germline trimming cut 3 bases from V and 5 bases from J; bases unmatched to any gene: 7. CDR3 length: 15 amino acids. The V gene's germline CDR1 is KGHDR and CDR2 SFDVKD. TCRdb itself ran the RT-PCR reads through MiXCR, one entry per CDR3 protein. The sample includes around 790,000 distinct CDR3 sequences, approximately 22% seen only once; the top ten take roughly a tenth. This clonotype appeared a few times. Its antigen is not identified. The rearrangement uses TRBV24-1 and TRBJ2-5; the match to TRBD1 covers 8 bases. Here the sequenced sample was PBMCs from blood, taken 4 to 6 days after vaccination. The receptor comes from a man in his forties or fifties who received an inactivated influenza vaccine. The CDR3 loop reads CATSDPSDRVETQYF. Here the CDR3 DNA reads TGTGCCACCAGTGATCCTTCGGACAGGGTTGAGACCCAGTACTTC.